The entry below describes one T cell receptor (beta chain). Its antigen is not known. These data belong to a study of cytomegalovirus exposure and HLA in healthy donors. The study's findings and limits: Data from an earlier analysis indicated that most TCR beta V segments were productive either about 87% or about 30% of the time. Reportedly, diagnosis of cytomegalovirus status by the classifier showed high specificity and sensitivity. Sequence variants that were highly shared formed a cluster that was likely a sequencing artifact.

The PCR contained 60 Vbeta and 13 Jbeta primers. In the original processing: In a later analysis, of around 83 million unique beta chains, about 12 million appeared in at least two donors. Data came from immunoSEQ multiplex PCR; TCRdb stores just in-frame clones and leaves some out. The D gene and trimming were derived from the DNA, and the V and J assignments and clone size from that table. Of about 60,000 clones detected, 80% appear once; the ten largest clones hold more than 4%. V was pared by 10 bases and J by 3 bases, with 15 bases between. The CDR3 is 13 residues long. CDR1 and CDR2 (germline): MNHNS, SASEGT.

The chain recombines TRBV6-1 with TRBJ2-5; D gene ambiguous. The specimen sequenced was PBMCs. This TCR was sampled from a woman in her 30s in good health and CMV-seronegative. CDR3 sequence: CAIQEEFKETQYF. CDR3 coding DNA: TGTGCCATCCAGGAAGAGTTTAAAGAGACCCAGTACTTC.